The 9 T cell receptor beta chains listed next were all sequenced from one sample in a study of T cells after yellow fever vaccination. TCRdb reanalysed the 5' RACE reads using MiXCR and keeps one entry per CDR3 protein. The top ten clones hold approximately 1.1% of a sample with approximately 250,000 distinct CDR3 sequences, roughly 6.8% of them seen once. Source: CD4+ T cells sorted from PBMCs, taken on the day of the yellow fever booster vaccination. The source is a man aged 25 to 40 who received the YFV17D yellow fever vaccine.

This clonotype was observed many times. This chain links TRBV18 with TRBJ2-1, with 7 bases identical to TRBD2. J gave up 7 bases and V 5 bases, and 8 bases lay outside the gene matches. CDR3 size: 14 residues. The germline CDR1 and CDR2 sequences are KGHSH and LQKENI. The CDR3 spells CASSSRTRGNEQFF. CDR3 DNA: TGTGCCAGCTCATCTCGGACTAGAGGTAATGAGCAGTTCTTC. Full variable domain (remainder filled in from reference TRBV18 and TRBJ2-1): NAGVMQNPRHLVRRRGQEARLRCSPMKGHSHVYWYRQLPEEGLKFMVYLQKENIIDESGMPKERFSAEFPKEGPSILRIQQVVRGDSAAYFCASSSRTRGNEQFFGPGTRLTVL.

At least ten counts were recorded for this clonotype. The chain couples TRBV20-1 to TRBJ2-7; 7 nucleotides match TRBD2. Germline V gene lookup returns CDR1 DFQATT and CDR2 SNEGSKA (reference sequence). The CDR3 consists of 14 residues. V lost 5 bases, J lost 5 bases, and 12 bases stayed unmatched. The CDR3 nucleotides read TGCAGTGCTGTCTCTTCAGCGGGAAATCACGAGCAGTACTTC. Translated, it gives CSAVSSAGNHEQYF.

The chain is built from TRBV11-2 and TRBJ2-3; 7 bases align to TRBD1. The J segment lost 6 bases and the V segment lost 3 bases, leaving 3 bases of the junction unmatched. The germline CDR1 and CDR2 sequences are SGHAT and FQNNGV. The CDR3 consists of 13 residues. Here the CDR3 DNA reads TGTGCCAGCAGCTTCGGGACAGCTGATACGCAGTATTTT. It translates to CASSFGTADTQYF.

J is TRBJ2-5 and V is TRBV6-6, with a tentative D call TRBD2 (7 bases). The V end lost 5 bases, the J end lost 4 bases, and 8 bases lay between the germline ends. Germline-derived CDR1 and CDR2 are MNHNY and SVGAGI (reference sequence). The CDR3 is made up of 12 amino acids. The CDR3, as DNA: TGTGCCAGCAGTGGGGGGGCAGAGACCCAGTACTTC. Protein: CASSGGAETQYF.

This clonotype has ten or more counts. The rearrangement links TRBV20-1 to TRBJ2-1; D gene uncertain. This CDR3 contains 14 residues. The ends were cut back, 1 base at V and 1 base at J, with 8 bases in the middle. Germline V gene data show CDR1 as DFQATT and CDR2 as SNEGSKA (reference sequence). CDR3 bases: TGCAGTGCTAGAGCCGGCAGTTCCTACAATGAGCAGTTCTTC. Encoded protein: CSARAGSSYNEQFF.

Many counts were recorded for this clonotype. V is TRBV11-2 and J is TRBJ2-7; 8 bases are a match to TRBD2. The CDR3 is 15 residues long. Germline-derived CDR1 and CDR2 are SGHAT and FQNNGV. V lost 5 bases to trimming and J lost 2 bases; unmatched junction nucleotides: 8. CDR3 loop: CASSPSSGRAYEQYF. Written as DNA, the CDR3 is TGTGCCAGCAGCCCTTCTAGCGGGCGAGCCTACGAGCAGTACTTC. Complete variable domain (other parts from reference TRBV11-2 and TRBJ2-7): EAGVAQSPRYKIIEKRQSVAFWCNPISGHATLYWYQQILGQGPKLLIQFQNNGVVDDSQLPKDRFSAERLKGVDSTLKIQPAKLEDSAVYLCASSPSSGRAYEQYFGPGTRLTVT.

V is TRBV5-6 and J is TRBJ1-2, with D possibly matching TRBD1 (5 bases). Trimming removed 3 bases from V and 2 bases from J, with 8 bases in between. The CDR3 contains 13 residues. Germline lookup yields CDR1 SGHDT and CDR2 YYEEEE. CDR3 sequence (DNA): TGTGCCAGCAGCTCGGGACGGAACTATGGCTACACCTTC. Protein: CASSSGRNYGYTF. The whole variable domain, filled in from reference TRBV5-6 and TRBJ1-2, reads DAGVTQSPTHLIKTRGQQVTLRCSPKSGHDTVSWYQQALGQGPQFIFQYYEEEERQRGNFPDRFSGHQFPNYSSELNVNALLLGDSALYLCASSSGRNYGYTFGSGTRLTVV.

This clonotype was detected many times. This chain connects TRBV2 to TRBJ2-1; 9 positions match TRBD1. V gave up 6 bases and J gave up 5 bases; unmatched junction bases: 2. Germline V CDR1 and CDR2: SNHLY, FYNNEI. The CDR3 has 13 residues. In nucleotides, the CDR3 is TGTGCCAGCAGGAGGACAGGGGACAATGAGCAGTTCTTC. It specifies CASRRTGDNEQFF.

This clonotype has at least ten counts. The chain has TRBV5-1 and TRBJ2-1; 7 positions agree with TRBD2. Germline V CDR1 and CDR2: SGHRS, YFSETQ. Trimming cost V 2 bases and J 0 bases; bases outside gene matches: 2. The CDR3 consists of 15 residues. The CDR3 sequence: CASSFGGSSYNEQFF. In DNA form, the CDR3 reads TGCGCCAGCAGCTTCGGGGGGAGCTCCTACAATGAGCAGTTCTTC.